This T cell receptor beta chain was identified during a study of cytomegalovirus exposure and HLA in healthy donors. The study, taken as a whole, reports: Upon later analysis, HLA-associated TCR beta chains proved more clonally expanded than other, equally common chains. The authors reported that TCR beta sequences could predict HLA-A and HLA-B alleles. These predictions were accurate for most subjects in the first cohort.

About this clone itself: Its cognate antigen is unknown.

Both 60 Vbeta primers and 13 Jbeta primers went into the PCR. Generated by immunoSEQ multiplex PCR, the TCRdb table keeps only in-frame clones and is missing some. The sample includes roughly 150,000 clones, approximately 80% of them seen just once. V was clipped by 4 bases and J by 3 bases; unmatched bases: 7. Germline CDR1 SGDLS, CDR2 YYNGEE. CDR3 length equals 14 residues. The clonotype originates from a male donor in good health and CMV-seronegative. V usage is TRBV9 and J usage is TRBJ2-7; 7 bases agree with TRBD1. Material for sequencing was PBMCs. CDR3 in amino acids: CASSPRAGGYEQYF. The DNA of the CDR3 is TGTGCCAGCAGCCCACGGGCAGGGGGCTACGAGCAGTACTTC.